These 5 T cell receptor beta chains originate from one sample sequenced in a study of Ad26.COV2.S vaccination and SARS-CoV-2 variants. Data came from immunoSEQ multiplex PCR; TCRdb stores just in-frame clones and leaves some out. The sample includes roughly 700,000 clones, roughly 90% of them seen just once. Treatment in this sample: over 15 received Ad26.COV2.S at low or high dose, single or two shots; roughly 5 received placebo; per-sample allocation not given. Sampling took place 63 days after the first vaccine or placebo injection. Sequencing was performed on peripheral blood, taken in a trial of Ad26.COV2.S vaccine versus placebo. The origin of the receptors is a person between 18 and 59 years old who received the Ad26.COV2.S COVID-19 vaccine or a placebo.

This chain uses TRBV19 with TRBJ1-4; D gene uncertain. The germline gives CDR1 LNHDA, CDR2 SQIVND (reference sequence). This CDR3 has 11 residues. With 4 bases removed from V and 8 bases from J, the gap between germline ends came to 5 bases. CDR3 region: CASSTGEKLFF. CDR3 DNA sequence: TGTGCCAGTAGTACGGGAGAAAAACTGTTTTTT.

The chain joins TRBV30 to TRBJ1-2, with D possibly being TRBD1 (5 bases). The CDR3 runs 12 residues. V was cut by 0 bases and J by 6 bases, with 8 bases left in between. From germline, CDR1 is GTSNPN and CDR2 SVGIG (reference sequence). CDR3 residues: CAWSVPGNGYTF. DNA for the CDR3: TGTGCCTGGAGTGTACCAGGGAATGGCTACACCTTC.

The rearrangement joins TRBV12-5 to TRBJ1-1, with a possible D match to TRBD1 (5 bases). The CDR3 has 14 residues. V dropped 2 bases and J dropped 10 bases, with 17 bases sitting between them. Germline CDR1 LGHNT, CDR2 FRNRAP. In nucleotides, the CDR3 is TGTGCTAGTGGTTTGCCCTTCGTTGGGGGTCCAGCTTTCTTT. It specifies CASGLPFVGGPAFF.

CDR3 sequence (DNA): TGTGCCAGCAGCGTAGGTGCTAGCGGGGGAACCGGGGAGCTGTTTTTT. Translated: CASSVGASGGTGELFF. The chain recombines TRBV9 with TRBJ2-2; 10 nucleotides match TRBD2. The CDR3 spans 16 residues. CDR1 and CDR2 from the germline V gene are SGDLS and YYNGEE. V shed 0 bases, J shed 5 bases, and the junction held 4 bases outside the gene matches.

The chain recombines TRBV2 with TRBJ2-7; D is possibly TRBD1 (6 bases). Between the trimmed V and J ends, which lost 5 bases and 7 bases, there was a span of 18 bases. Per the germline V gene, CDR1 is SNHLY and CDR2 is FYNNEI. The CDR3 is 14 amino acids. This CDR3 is CASSKRTDFWEQYF. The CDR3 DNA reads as TGTGCCAGCAGTAAAAGGACAGACTTTTGGGAGCAGTACTTC. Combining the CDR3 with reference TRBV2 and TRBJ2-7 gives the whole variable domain EPEVTQTPSHQVTQMGQEVILRCVPISNHLYFYWYRQILGQKVEFLVSFYNNEISEKSEIFDDQFSVERPDGSNFTLKIRSTKLEDSAMYFCASSKRTDFWEQYFGPGTRLTVT.